The 9 T cell receptor beta chains presented below share a single source sample, sequenced in a study of blood T cell repertoires in COVID-19. Using immunoSEQ multiplex PCR, the repertoire was profiled, and TCRdb retains in-frame clones only, with some absent. The repertoire holds approximately 21,000 clones, with about nine tenths as singletons. Sequencing used peripheral blood. The receptors were sampled from an elderly woman with active or convalescent COVID-19.

V and J are TRBV2 and TRBJ1-1; possible D gene TRBD1, 5 bases. V lost 2 bases to trimming and J lost 3 bases, with 10 bases between them. This CDR3 has 14 residues. Germline CDR1 and CDR2: SNHLY and FYNNEI. The CDR3 sequence: CASSELQVDTEAFF. The CDR3 nucleotides are TGTGCCAGCAGTGAACTACAGGTGGACACTGAAGCTTTCTTT.

The chain employs TRBV5-1 and TRBJ1-1, with D perhaps TRBD1 (6 bases). CDR3 size: 13 residues. Trimming left V 7 bases short and J 2 bases short, with 12 bases between. In germline, CDR1 is SGHRS, CDR2 YFSETQ. The CDR3 protein is CASQGQTNTEAFF. CDR3 DNA sequence: TGCGCCAGCCAGGGACAAACAAACACTGAAGCTTTCTTT.

The rearrangement links TRBV7-3 to TRBJ1-1; TRBD1 might be the D (5 bases). Germline V gives CDR1 SGHTA, CDR2 FQGTGA. The CDR3 has 14 residues. V lost 5 bases and J 10 bases, leaving 20 bases between the germline ends. CDR3 sequence (DNA): TGTGCCAGCAGCCCAGCTGGGCAGGGCGAACGAGCTTTCTTT. Encoded protein: CASSPAGQGERAFF.

This sequence joins TRBV28 and TRBJ2-7; D perhaps matches TRBD2 (5 bases). Trimming took off 6 bases at V and 3 bases at J, with 9 bases between the two ends. This CDR3 is 12 amino acids long. CDR1 and CDR2 from the germline V gene are MDHEN and SYDVKM. In nucleotides, the CDR3 is TGTGCCAGCAGGATACGGGGCTACGAGCAGTACTTC. It codes for CASRIRGYEQYF. Supplemented by reference TRBV28 and TRBJ2-7, the full variable domain reads DVKVTQSSRYLVKRTGEKVFLECVQDMDHENMFWYRQDPGLGLRLIYFSYDVKMKEKGDIPEGYSVSREKKERFSLILESASTNQTSMYLCASRIRGYEQYFGPGTRLTVT.

This clone was seen only once. The V and J genes are TRBV9 and TRBJ2-5, with D maybe TRBD2 (5 bases). This CDR3 is built from 14 residues. The germline gives CDR1 SGDLS, CDR2 YYNGEE. Trimming pared 0 bases from V and 5 bases from J, leaving 11 bases between. For the CDR3, the DNA is TGTGCCAGCAGCGTAGGAGGGTTGTTGGAGACCCAGTACTTC. Protein sequence: CASSVGGLLETQYF.

This clone was found a few times. The genes are TRBV10-2 and TRBJ2-7; no reliable D call. CDR3 size: 15 residues. Germline-derived CDR1 and CDR2 are WSHSY and SAAADI. V was cut by 0 bases and J by 2 bases, with 11 bases left in between. CDR3 loop: CASSESPGSPYEQYF. DNA of the CDR3: TGCGCCAGCAGTGAGTCGCCAGGATCTCCCTACGAGCAGTACTTC.

The CDR3 coding sequence is TGTGCCAGCAGTTACTCGGGACAGGGGTGGTCACCCCTCCACTTT. This gives the protein CASSYSGQGWSPLHF. The V and J genes are TRBV6-5 and TRBJ1-6, with 10 positions matching TRBD1. The CDR3 spans 15 residues. Germline lookup yields CDR1 MNHEY and CDR2 SVGAGI. J was trimmed by 10 bases and V by 0 bases; bases with no gene match: 3.

V and J are TRBV5-1 and TRBJ2-3; 10 bases map to TRBD2. CDR1 and CDR2 (germline): SGHRS, YFSETQ. After removal of 3 bases from V and 9 bases from J, the junction contained 7 bases not matched to a gene. CDR3 length: 14 amino acids. CDR3 protein: CASSSGTSVGTQYF. The CDR3 region has the DNA TGCGCCAGCAGCTCCGGGACTAGCGTGGGCACGCAGTATTTT.

The V call is TRBV9, the J call TRBJ1-3; 7 bases align to TRBD1. In germline, CDR1 is SGDLS, CDR2 YYNGEE. This CDR3 contains 16 residues. V shed 1 base and J 2 bases; nucleotides not matched to a gene: 6. CDR3 sequence reads: CASSVTSGTAGNTIYF. CDR3 bases: TGTGCCAGCAGCGTAACCTCCGGGACAGCTGGAAACACCATATATTTT.